The rows below give T cell receptor beta chains drawn from one sample of a study of T-cell reconstitution after alpha-beta-depleted transplantation in children. MiXCR was run by TCRdb on the PCR reads, yielding one entry per CDR3 protein. The sample contains nearly 350,000 distinct CDR3 sequences, 15% to 20% of which appear only once. The sequencing here drew on PBMCs, mostly from graft donor cells, taken 360 days after TCRalphabeta/CD19-depleted stem cell transplant. The receptors derive from a male patient aged 2-15 years who had a stem cell transplant for acute lymphoblastic leukemia, so the T cells may come from the graft donor. The CDR3 runs from the conserved cysteine through the conserved F or W. The D gene is left open where the match is weak. Some rows have no size entry. The others give once, few or many, or a class for an expanded clone.

clone size	D gene	J gene	V gene	CDR3 protein	CDR3 DNA
few	TRBD1	TRBJ1-2	TRBV29-1	CSVDLGDRGRKDYGYTF	TGCAGCGTTGACCTCGGCGACAGGGGGAGAAAGGACTATGGCTACACCTTC
NA	TRBD2	TRBJ2-1	TRBV5-1	CASSWAATSGYNEQFF	TGCGCCAGCAGCTGGGCAGCAACTAGCGGATACAATGAGCAGTTCTTC
NA	TRBD1	TRBJ2-1	TRBV4-2	CASSQDLSGGWDEQFF	TGTGCCAGCAGCCAAGACTTGTCAGGGGGTTGGGATGAGCAGTTCTTC
NA	TRBD1	TRBJ1-2	TRBV7-9	CASTPGTDHGYTF	TGTGCCAGCACCCCGGGGACAGACCATGGCTACACCTTC
NA	NA	TRBJ1-5	TRBV4-2	CASSQERGQPQHF	TGTGCCAGCAGCCAAGAAAGGGGTCAGCCCCAGCATTTT
many	NA	TRBJ2-5	TRBV7-8	CASSTGTIQETQYF	TGTGCCAGCAGCACCGGGACAATCCAAGAGACCCAGTACTTC
few	TRBD2	TRBJ2-4	TRBV7-9	CASSHRTSGSVKNIQYF	TGTGCCAGCAGCCATCGGACTAGCGGGAGTGTCAAAAACATTCAGTACTTC
once	NA	TRBJ2-1	TRBV4-1	CASSPDPGARNEQFF	TGCGCCAGCAGCCCTGACCCGGGGGCAAGGAATGAGCAGTTCTTC
NA	NA	TRBJ1-1	TRBV6-5	CASSYGHLNTEAFF	TGTGCCAGCAGTTACGGGCACCTGAACACTGAAGCTTTCTTT
NA	TRBD2	TRBJ2-7	TRBV7-9	CASSEPTSGSSYEQYF	TGTGCCAGCAGCGAACCGACTAGCGGGAGTTCCTACGAGCAGTACTTC
NA	TRBD1	TRBJ2-2	TRBV12-3/TRBV12-4	CASSDRGMSDGELFF	TGTGCCAGCAGCGACAGGGGGATGTCGGACGGGGAGCTGTTTTTT
NA	NA	TRBJ2-1	TRBV7-2	CASSVGEWYNEQFF	TGTGCCAGCAGCGTAGGAGAGTGGTACAATGAGCAGTTCTTC
NA	NA	TRBJ2-2	TRBV7-8	CASSPLSARGELFF	TGTGCCAGCAGCCCTCTTTCGGCTCGCGGGGAGCTGTTTTTT
few	NA	TRBJ2-7	TRBV5-6	CASNTGEQYF	TGTGCCAGCAATACGGGGGAGCAGTACTTC
NA	NA	TRBJ2-2	TRBV7-9	CASSLKNTGELFF	TGTGCCAGCAGCTTAAAGAACACCGGGGAGCTGTTTTTT
few	NA	TRBJ1-6	TRBV7-8	CASSLAPSGPRSSYNSPLHF	TGTGCCAGCAGCTTAGCTCCCTCCGGTCCGAGGAGCTCCTATAATTCACCCCTCCACTTT
few	NA	TRBJ2-7	TRBV5-1	CASSLFLGTDEQYF	TGCGCCAGCAGCCTGTTTCTGGGGACCGACGAGCAGTACTTC
few	NA	TRBJ2-2	TRBV4-1	CASSQLGELFF	TGCGCCAGCAGCCAGTTAGGGGAGCTGTTTTTT
many	NA	TRBJ2-5	TRBV5-4	CASTKSGSEETQYF	TGTGCCAGCACTAAATCCGGGAGTGAAGAGACCCAGTACTTC
few	NA	TRBJ2-5	TRBV3-1	CASSPAGLEETQYF	TGTGCCAGCAGCCCGGCAGGGTTGGAAGAGACCCAGTACTTC
NA	NA	TRBJ2-7	TRBV4-1	CASSQAAATYEQYF	TGCGCCAGCAGCCAAGCTGCAGCTACCTACGAGCAGTACTTC
many	NA	TRBJ2-5	TRBV6-1	CASREPGHILF	TGTGCCAGCAGGGAGCCCGGACACATTCTCTTC
NA	TRBD2	TRBJ2-1	TRBV28	CASSFRGGNNEQFF	TGTGCCAGCAGTTTCCGGGGGGGAAACAATGAGCAGTTCTTC
few	NA	TRBJ1-6	TRBV2	CASSESGTLNSPLHF	TGTGCCAGCAGTGAATCAGGGACCCTTAATTCACCCCTCCACTTT
many	NA	TRBJ2-2	TRBV12-3/TRBV12-4	CASRVGPGELFF	TGTGCCAGCAGAGTGGGCCCCGGGGAGCTGTTTTTT
few	TRBD1	TRBJ1-2	TRBV29-1	CSVDSQGGRYGYTF	TGCAGCGTTGATTCCCAGGGGGGGAGGTATGGCTACACCTTC
NA	NA	TRBJ1-6	TRBV20-1	CSARDLRIDYNSPLHF	TGCAGTGCTAGAGATTTGCGGATAGACTATAATTCACCCCTCCACTTT
few	NA	TRBJ2-3	TRBV11-2	CASSLVAGYGPLRSTDTQYF	TGTGCCAGCAGCTTAGTAGCTGGGTATGGCCCACTTAGAAGCACAGATACGCAGTATTTT
NA	NA	TRBJ2-3	TRBV29-1	CSVEVPPDTQYF	TGCAGCGTTGAAGTACCGCCAGATACGCAGTATTTT
NA	NA	TRBJ1-5	TRBV20-1	CSASRSSQEDQPQHF	TGCAGTGCTAGTCGAAGCTCTCAGGAGGATCAGCCCCAGCATTTT
few	NA	TRBJ2-3	TRBV7-9	CASSAQRYPADTQYF	TGTGCCAGCAGCGCACAGCGGTACCCGGCAGATACGCAGTATTTT
NA	NA	TRBJ2-6	TRBV29-1	CSVLSGDNVLTF	TGCAGCGTATTATCAGGGGACAACGTCCTGACTTTC
few	NA	TRBJ2-7	TRBV5-1	CASSLAEDYEQYF	TGCGCCAGCAGCTTGGCTGAGGATTACGAGCAGTACTTC
NA	TRBD2	TRBJ2-1	TRBV4-3	CASSQLFPGEGNEQFF	TGCGCCAGCAGCCAACTCTTTCCCGGGGAGGGCAATGAGCAGTTCTTC
many	TRBD2	TRBJ2-7	TRBV12-3/TRBV12-4	CASSLAGGLAGYEQYF	TGTGCCAGCAGTTTAGCGGGGGGACTAGCAGGGTACGAGCAGTACTTC
many	NA	TRBJ2-1	TRBV6-1	CASSLVGPDEQFF	TGTGCCAGCAGCCTCGTAGGGCCCGATGAGCAGTTCTTC
NA	TRBD2	TRBJ2-3	TRBV7-2	CASSPPTSGSDTQYF	TGTGCCAGCAGCCCCCCGACTAGCGGGAGTGATACGCAGTATTTT
few	NA	TRBJ2-5	TRBV7-6	CASSLDLWGQETQYF	TGTGCCAGCAGCTTAGACCTTTGGGGCCAAGAGACCCAGTACTTC
NA	NA	TRBJ2-7	TRBV20-1	CSARVRYEQYF	TGCAGTGCTAGAGTCCGCTACGAGCAGTACTTC
few	NA	TRBJ1-6	TRBV12-3/TRBV12-4	CASTNPTVNNSPLHF	TGTGCCAGCACCAACCCTACAGTGAATAATTCACCCCTCCACTTT
few	NA	TRBJ2-5	TRBV28	CASNRLRVMQETQYF	TGTGCCAGCAACCGGCTGAGAGTGATGCAAGAGACCCAGTACTTC
few	NA	TRBJ1-5	TRBV28	CASSPDSDSNQPQHF	TGTGCCAGCAGTCCAGACAGCGATAGCAATCAGCCCCAGCATTTT
few	TRBD1	TRBJ2-2	TRBV9	CASSVGQGGGELFF	TGTGCCAGCAGCGTAGGACAGGGCGGCGGGGAGCTGTTTTTT
NA	NA	TRBJ2-1	TRBV3-1	CASSQVSSATKLYNEQFF	TGTGCCAGCAGCCAAGTATCTAGCGCGACTAAACTCTACAATGAGCAGTTCTTC
few	NA	TRBJ2-7	TRBV14	CASSQVSDEQYF	TGTGCCAGCAGCCAAGTCAGCGACGAGCAGTACTTC
NA	TRBD2	TRBJ2-6	TRBV7-3	CATTETSGRRNVLTF	TGTGCCACCACGGAGACTAGCGGGAGAAGAAACGTCCTGACTTTC
NA	NA	TRBJ2-5	TRBV4-3	CASSQGGTVPETQYF	TGCGCCAGCAGCCAAGGAGGGACTGTTCCCGAGACCCAGTACTTC